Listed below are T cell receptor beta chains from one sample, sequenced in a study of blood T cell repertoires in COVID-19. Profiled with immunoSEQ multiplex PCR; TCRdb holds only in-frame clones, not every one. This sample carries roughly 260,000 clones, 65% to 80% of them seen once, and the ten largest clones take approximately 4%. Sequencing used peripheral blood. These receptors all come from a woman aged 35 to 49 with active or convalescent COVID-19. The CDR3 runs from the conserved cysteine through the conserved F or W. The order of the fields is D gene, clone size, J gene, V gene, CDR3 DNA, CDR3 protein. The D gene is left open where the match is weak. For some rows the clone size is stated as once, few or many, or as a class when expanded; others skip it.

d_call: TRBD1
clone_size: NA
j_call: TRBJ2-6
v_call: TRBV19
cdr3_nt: TGTGCCAGCACGGACAGGGGGCTAAGGTATGGGGCCAACGTCCTGACTTTC
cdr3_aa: CASTDRGLRYGANVLTF

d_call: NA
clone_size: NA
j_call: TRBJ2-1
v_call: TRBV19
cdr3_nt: TGTGCCACCGTACAGGAAAACTCCTACAATGAGCAGTTCTTC
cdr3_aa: CATVQENSYNEQFF

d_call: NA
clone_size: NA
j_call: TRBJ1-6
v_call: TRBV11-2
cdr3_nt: TGTGCCAGCAGCTTTGTCAGGGCTTCACCCCTCCACTTT
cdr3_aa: CASSFVRASPLHF

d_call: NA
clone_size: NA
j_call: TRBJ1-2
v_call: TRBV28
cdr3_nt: TGTGCCAGCAGTTTATTTACAGGCTATGGCTACACCTTC
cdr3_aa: CASSLFTGYGYTF

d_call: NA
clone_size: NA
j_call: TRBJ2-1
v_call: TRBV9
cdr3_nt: TGTGCCAGCAGCCCCCGCAGCGGGCTCACCGCGAACTACAATGAGCAGTTCTTC
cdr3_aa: CASSPRSGLTANYNEQFF

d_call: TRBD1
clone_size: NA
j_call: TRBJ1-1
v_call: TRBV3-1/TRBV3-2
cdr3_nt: TGTGCCAGCAGCCAAGATGGGACAGCCACTGAAGCTTTCTTT
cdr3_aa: CASSQDGTATEAFF

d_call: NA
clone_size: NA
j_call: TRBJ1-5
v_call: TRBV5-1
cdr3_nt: TGCGCCAGCAGCTTGGGAGGGGAGGGTCAGCCCCAGCATTTT
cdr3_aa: CASSLGGEGQPQHF

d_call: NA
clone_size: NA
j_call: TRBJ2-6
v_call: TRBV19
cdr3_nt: TGTGCCACTTTATCTGGGGCCAACGTCCTGACTTTC
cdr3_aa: CATLSGANVLTF

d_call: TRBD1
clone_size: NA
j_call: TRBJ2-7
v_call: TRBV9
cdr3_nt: TGTGCCAGCTCAGAGGGGACAGGGCTATATTACGAGCAGTACTTC
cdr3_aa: CASSEGTGLYYEQYF

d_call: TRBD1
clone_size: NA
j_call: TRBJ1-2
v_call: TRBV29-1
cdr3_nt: TGCAGCGTTGAGGGGACAGGGGGGAATGGCTACACCTTC
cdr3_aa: CSVEGTGGNGYTF

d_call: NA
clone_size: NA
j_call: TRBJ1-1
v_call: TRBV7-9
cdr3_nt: TGTGCCAGCAGCGTAACCGGGTCCACTGAAGCTTTCTTT
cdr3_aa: CASSVTGSTEAFF

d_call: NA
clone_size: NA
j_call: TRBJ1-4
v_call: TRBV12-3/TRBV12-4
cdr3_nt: TGTGCCAGCAGTTTACAGGGAGGCGAAAAACTGTTTTTT
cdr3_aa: CASSLQGGEKLFF

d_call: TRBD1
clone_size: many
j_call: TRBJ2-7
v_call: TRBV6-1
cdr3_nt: TGTGCCAGCAGTGAAGCAGGGACAGGCAGCTCCTACGAGCAGTACTTC
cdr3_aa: CASSEAGTGSSYEQYF